This T cell receptor beta chain was found in a study of T cell responses to AZD1222 COVID-19 vaccine. Study-wide results and limits: With two AZD1222 doses given, Spike-specific TCR breadth and depth both rose. A reported finding is that nearly half of spike-specific TCRs target unmutated variant regions. The number of AZD1222 recipients seropositive at baseline was only 5 to 7.

V was pared by 6 bases and J by 6 bases, with 17 bases between. There are 14 residues in the CDR3. CDR1 and CDR2 from the germline V gene are MNHEY and SMNVEV (reference sequence). A single count supports this clone. What it binds is not known. Data came from immunoSEQ multiplex PCR; TCRdb stores just in-frame clones and leaves some out. The data show more than 85,000 clones, nearly 90% seen once. The receptor's source is an adult in good health. The input for sequencing was peripheral blood, taken on day 0 of MenACWY control vaccination. The gene calls are TRBV27 and TRBJ1-1, with a weak D call TRBD1 (5 bases). CDR3 protein: CASSTLGGSAEAFF. The CDR3 bases are TGTGCCAGCAGCACCCTTGGGGGATCGGCTGAAGCTTTCTTT.